This TCR beta chain is drawn from a study of PD-1 blockade in classical Hodgkin lymphoma. Overall study: Nivolumab was administered to patients intravenously at 3 mg/kg every 2 weeks. Study findings and constraints: It was reported that newly diagnosed patients had less baseline TCR diversity than healthy donors. By cycle point C4D1, TCR diversity had risen significantly in CD4+ cells (but not CD8+ cells). Complete responders' baseline diversity resembled that of newly diagnosed patients.

This clone has more than one count but fewer than ten. The target antigen is unknown. The CDR3 is made up of 13 amino acids. Trimming took 4 bases from V and 0 from J, leaving 7 bases between them. CDR1 and CDR2 from the germline V gene are GTSNPN and SVGIG (reference sequence). Each patient relapsed following autologous stem cell transplantation, and prior brentuximab vedotin exposure differed. Sequencing was performed with immunoSEQ multiplex PCR; in TCRdb, only in-frame clones are kept and a portion is missing. This sample has more than 10,000 clones; about four fifths occur once, and the top ten carry about a quarter.

The receptor was derived from a human donor with classical Hodgkin lymphoma. The J gene is TRBJ1-5, the V gene TRBV30; the D is unclear. Source: peripheral blood mononuclear cells (PBMCs), taken at baseline. The CDR3, as DNA: TGTGCCTGGACGAGATATAGCAATCAGCCCCAGCATTTT. Protein sequence: CAWTRYSNQPQHF.